The source of this T cell receptor (beta chain) is a study of T cells in localized non-small cell lung cancer. This clone was recorded only once. The antigen is unknown. CDR1 SGHKS and CDR2 YYEKEE come from the germline V gene (reference sequence). The germline V and J ends were trimmed by 0 bases and 8 bases, with 18 bases remaining between them. This CDR3 region has 16 residues. Study-level findings and limits: Sequencing was limited to one tumor region, leaving the possibility of heterogeneity open.

Profiling relied on immunoSEQ multiplex PCR, and the TCRdb table lists in-frame clones only, not all of them. The table lists roughly 30,000 clones, roughly 84% of them singletons. Source: peripheral blood mononuclear cells, taken before any cancer treatment. This TCR derives from a man aged 40-75 years with stage III lung adenocarcinoma. J is TRBJ1-3 and V is TRBV5-5; D may be TRBD1 (5 bases). The CDR3 reads CASSLVGTQGLDTIYF. The CDR3 DNA is TGTGCCAGCAGCTTGGTGGGGACCCAAGGACTCGACACCATATATTTT. The full variable domain, completed using reference TRBV5-5 and TRBJ1-3, is DAGVTQSPTHLIKTRGQQVTLRCSPISGHKSVSWYQQVLGQGPQFIFQYYEKEERGRGNFPDRFSARQFPNYSSELNVNALLLGDSALYLCASSLVGTQGLDTIYFGEGSWLTVV.